This T cell receptor (beta chain) comes out of a study of cytomegalovirus exposure and HLA in healthy donors. At the level of the study: From donors who were HLA-typed, an early data release held approximately 84 million unique TCRs. Whole-study results and caveats: Across all donors, roughly uniform sequencing depth was an assumption of the presence/absence analyses. At a 0.05 false discovery rate, a later analysis found some 18,000 TCR beta sequences to be associated with HLA alleles.

Comment on this clone: The antigen is unknown.

Amplification used 60 Vbeta primers and 13 Jbeta primers. TCRdb's table, derived via immunoSEQ multiplex PCR, lists solely in-frame clones and lacks some. The table includes about 160,000 clones, roughly 70% detected once. Germline V lookup: CDR1 SNHLY, CDR2 FYNNEI. Trimming pared 7 bases from V and 4 bases from J, leaving 7 bases between. The CDR3 contains 11 residues. Sequencing input: PBMCs. V and J are TRBV2 and TRBJ2-5; D not certain. This clonotype was sampled from a woman aged 40 to 50 in good health and CMV-seropositive. The CDR3: CASTSRETQYF. For the CDR3, the DNA is TGTGCCAGCACTAGTCGAGAGACCCAGTACTTC.